This T cell receptor (beta chain) was identified during a study of blood T cell repertoires in COVID-19. Germline loops: CDR1 LGHNA, CDR2 YNFKEQ. CDR3 length: 13 amino acids. V dropped 5 bases and J dropped 1; count of bases not matched to a gene: 1. Assay used: immunoSEQ multiplex PCR; TCRdb lists only in-frame clones, some missing. The sample consists of about 140,000 clones, 80% to 90% of them appearing once. The V and J genes are TRBV4-2 and TRBJ1-1, with 7 nucleotides matching TRBD1. This receptor was identified in an older woman with active COVID-19. The sequencing input was peripheral blood. This chain's CDR3 is CASSEGANTEAFF. For the CDR3, the DNA is TGTGCCAGCAGCGAGGGGGCGAACACTGAAGCTTTCTTT.